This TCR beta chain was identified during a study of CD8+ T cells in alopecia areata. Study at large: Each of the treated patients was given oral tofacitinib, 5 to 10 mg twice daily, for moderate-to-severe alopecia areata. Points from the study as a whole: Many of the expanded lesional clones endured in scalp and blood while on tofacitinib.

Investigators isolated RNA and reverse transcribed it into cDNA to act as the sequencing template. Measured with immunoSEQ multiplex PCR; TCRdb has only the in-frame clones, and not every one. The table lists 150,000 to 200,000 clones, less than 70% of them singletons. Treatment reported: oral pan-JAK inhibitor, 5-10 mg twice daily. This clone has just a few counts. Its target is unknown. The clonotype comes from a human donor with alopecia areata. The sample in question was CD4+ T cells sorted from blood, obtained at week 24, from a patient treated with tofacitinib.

CDR3 DNA sequence: TGTGCCAGCAGCCTAGGGACGGATAATTCACCCCTCCACTTT. It specifies CASSLGTDNSPLHF. This chain joins TRBV7-9 and TRBJ1-6, with D perhaps matching TRBD1 (5 bases). Germline CDR1 is SEHNR and CDR2 is FQNEAQ (reference sequence). The CDR3 has 14 residues. V was trimmed by 5 bases and J by 5 bases, leaving 10 bases between them.